This T cell receptor (beta chain) emerged from a study of T cell clonotyping in hematopoietic cell transplantation. Per the germline V gene, CDR1 is SGHRS and CDR2 is YFSETQ. The CDR3 length is 15 residues. V lost 4 bases and J lost 6; bases outside the gene matches: 6. Study results and caveats: Few recipient clonotypes overlapped donors; over 95% were de novo at given depth.

Sequencing used immunoSEQ multiplex PCR; TCRdb keeps in-frame clones, though not all of them. The table has 25,000 to 30,000 clones, approximately 77% seen once; the top ten hold around 1.9%. This clone was detected only once. Its antigen is not known. The time point denotes: recipient sample about 28 days before transplant, after cytoreduction. Recipient blood drawn about 28 days pretransplant and days 30, 100, 180 after. This sample comprised peripheral blood mononuclear cells, obtained before stem cell transplant. The chain joins TRBV5-1 to TRBJ2-5; 13 nucleotides line up with TRBD2. This sequence was found in a man aged 40-55 years with acute myeloid leukemia. Some clones in this sample may be carry-over from other donors' samples. The CDR3 loop is CASSLGTSGAQTQYF. The CDR3 nucleotides are TGCGCCAGCAGCCTCGGGACTAGCGGGGCACAGACCCAGTACTTC.